Below are 5 T cell receptor beta chains sequenced from a single sample in a study of blood T cell repertoires in COVID-19. The data were produced by immunoSEQ multiplex PCR, yet TCRdb's version contains in-frame clones alone and is incomplete. The sample holds tens of thousands of clones, less than 75% seen once. The sequenced sample consisted of peripheral blood. Receptors originate from a woman in her seventies with acute or convalescent COVID-19.

This chain joins TRBV18 and TRBJ1-2; D remains ambiguous. CDR1 KGHSH and CDR2 LQKENI come from the germline V gene. The CDR3 runs to 14 residues. V was clipped by 0 bases and J by 4 bases, with 9 bases between them. The CDR3 spells CASSPPRTGYGYTF. CDR3 coding DNA: TGTGCCAGCTCACCACCTAGGACTGGCTATGGCTACACCTTC.

This chain links TRBV2 with TRBJ2-7; tentatively, D is TRBD1 (6 bases). The CDR3 spans 13 residues. The V end was cut by 8 bases, the J end by 8 bases, with 19 bases between. Germline V gene sequence: CDR1 SNHLY, CDR2 FYNNEI. The CDR3 bases are TGTGCCAGCGACTTTTCCACAGGGTTGAAGCAGTACGTC. Translating it yields CASDFSTGLKQYV.

The V and J genes are TRBV2 and TRBJ2-1; D is unclear. CDR3 length equals 15 residues. Germline V gene sequence: CDR1 SNHLY, CDR2 FYNNEI. Between the trimmed V and J ends, which lost 3 bases and 6 bases, there was a span of 15 bases. The CDR3 loop is CASSDMVLKSNEQFF. Here the CDR3 DNA reads TGTGCCAGCAGTGACATGGTCCTAAAGAGCAATGAGCAGTTCTTC.

V is TRBV12-5 and J is TRBJ1-3, with 8 nucleotides matching TRBD1. This CDR3 comprises 16 residues. V was clipped by 6 bases and J by 2 bases; unmatched bases: 9. Germline CDR1 LGHNT, CDR2 FRNRAP. This CDR3 is CASGPARTGTGNTIYF. Here the CDR3 DNA reads TGTGCTAGTGGCCCAGCACGGACAGGGACTGGAAACACCATATATTTT.

This clone was seen a single time. The J gene is TRBJ1-2, the V gene TRBV30, with D uncertain. Trimming took 0 bases from V and 7 from J, leaving 9 bases between them. Germline assignment: CDR1 GTSNPN and CDR2 SVGIG (reference sequence). This CDR3 is 12 amino acids long. DNA of the CDR3: TGTGCCTGGAGTGTAACCCGAGGTGGCTACACCTTC. Translated, it gives CAWSVTRGGYTF.